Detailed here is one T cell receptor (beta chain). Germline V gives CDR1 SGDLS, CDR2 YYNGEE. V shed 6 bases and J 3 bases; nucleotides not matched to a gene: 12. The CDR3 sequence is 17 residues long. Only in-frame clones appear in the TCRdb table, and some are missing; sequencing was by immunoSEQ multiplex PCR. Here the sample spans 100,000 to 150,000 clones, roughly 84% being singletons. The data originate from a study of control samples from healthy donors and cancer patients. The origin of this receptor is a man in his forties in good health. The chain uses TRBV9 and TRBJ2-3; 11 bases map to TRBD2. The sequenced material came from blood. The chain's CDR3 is CASNDPPGTSGTDTQYF. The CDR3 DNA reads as TGTGCCAGCAACGACCCACCCGGGACTAGCGGAACAGATACGCAGTATTTT. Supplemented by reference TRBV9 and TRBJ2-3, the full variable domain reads DSGVTQTPKHLITATGQRVTLRCSPRSGDLSVYWYQQSLDQGLQFLIQYYNGEERAKGNILERFSAQQFPDLHSELNLSSLELGDSALYFCASNDPPGTSGTDTQYFGPGTRLTVL.